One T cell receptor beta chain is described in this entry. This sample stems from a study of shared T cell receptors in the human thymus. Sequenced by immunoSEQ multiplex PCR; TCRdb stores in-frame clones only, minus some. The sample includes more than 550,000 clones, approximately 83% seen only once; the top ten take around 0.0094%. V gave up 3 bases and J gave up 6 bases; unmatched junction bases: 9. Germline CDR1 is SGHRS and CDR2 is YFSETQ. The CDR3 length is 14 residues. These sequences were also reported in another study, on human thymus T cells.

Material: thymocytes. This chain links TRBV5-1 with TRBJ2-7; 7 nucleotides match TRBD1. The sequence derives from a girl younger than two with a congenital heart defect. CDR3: CASSCGQVPSEQYF. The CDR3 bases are TGCGCCAGCAGCTGTGGACAGGTACCCAGCGAGCAGTACTTC. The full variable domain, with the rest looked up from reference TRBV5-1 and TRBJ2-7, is KAGVTQTPRYLIKTRGQQVTLSCSPISGHRSVSWYQQTPGQGLQFLFEYFSETQRNKGNFPGRFSGRQFSNSRSEMNVSTLELGDSALYLCASSCGQVPSEQYFGPGTRLTVT.